This T cell receptor beta chain is from a study of metastatic and nonmetastatic thyroid tumors. Study-wide background: Patients with malignant and benign thyroid disease provided blood and tumor or nodule tissue, whose repertoires were compared. Overall study results and limits: In both blood and tumor samples, TCR beta diversity was reported significantly higher for malignant than benign nodules.

How the authors handled the data: For papillary thyroid cancer, a distant-metastasis classifier was constructed from CDR3 differences observed across clinicopathological groups. TCRdb re-called the PCR reads via MiXCR. The V and J calls shown here were made by TCRdb, not taken from the authors' results. Among 25,000 to 30,000 clones listed, roughly 15% were seen once. Germline CDR1 is SGHRS and CDR2 is YFSETQ. This CDR3 is built from 14 residues. V dropped 5 bases and J dropped 7 bases, with 18 bases sitting between them. No treatment of any kind had been given to any patient before thyroid surgery. Worth noting for this clone: Its antigen is unknown.

This rearrangement joins TRBV5-1 to TRBJ1-1; TRBD1 might be the D (5 bases). The sequence derives from a male donor with papillary thyroid cancer or a benign thyroid nodule (not recorded which). Some clones in this sample may be carry-over from other donors' samples. The source material was blood. CDR3 DNA sequence: TGCGCCAGCAGTTGGGAAAGGGGCAAGGATGAAGCTTTCTTT. This encodes CASSWERGKDEAFF. Drawing the rest from reference TRBV5-1 and TRBJ1-1, the complete variable domain is KAGVTQTPRYLIKTRGQQVTLSCSPISGHRSVSWYQQTPGQGLQFLFEYFSETQRNKGNFPGRFSGRQFSNSRSEMNVSTLELGDSALYLCASSWERGKDEAFFGQGTRLTVV.